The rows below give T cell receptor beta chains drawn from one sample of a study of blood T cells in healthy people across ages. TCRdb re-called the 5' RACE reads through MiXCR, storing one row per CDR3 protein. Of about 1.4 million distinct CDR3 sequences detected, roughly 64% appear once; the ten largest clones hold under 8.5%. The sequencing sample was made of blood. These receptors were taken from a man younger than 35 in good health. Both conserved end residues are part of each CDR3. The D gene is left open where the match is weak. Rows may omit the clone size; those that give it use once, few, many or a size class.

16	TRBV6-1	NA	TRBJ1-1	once	CASSESILEGGTEAFF	TGTGCCAGCAGTGAAAGTATTTTGGAGGGGGGCACTGAAGCTTTCTTT
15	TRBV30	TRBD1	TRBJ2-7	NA	CAWSKSPGQGYEQYF	TGTGCCTGGAGCAAATCCCCGGGACAGGGCTACGAGCAGTACTTC
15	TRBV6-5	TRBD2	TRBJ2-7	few	CASSYETSVTYEQYF	TGTGCCAGCAGTTACGAGACTAGCGTAACCTACGAGCAGTACTTC
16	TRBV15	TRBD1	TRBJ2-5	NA	CATSRVGQGPYNEQYF	TGTGCCACCAGCAGAGTCGGACAGGGGCCTTACAATGAGCAGTACTTC
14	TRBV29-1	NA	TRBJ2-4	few	CSARTRLAKNIQYF	TGCAGCGCCCGGACACGTCTAGCCAAAAACATTCAGTACTTC
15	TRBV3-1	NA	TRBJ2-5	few	CASSPDRGGQETQYF	TGTGCCAGCAGCCCCGACAGGGGAGGGCAAGAGACCCAGTACTTC
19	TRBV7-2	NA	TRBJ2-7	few	CASSLSWTAGPTSPYEQYF	TGTGCCAGCAGCTTATCCTGGACAGCGGGCCCCACTTCACCCTACGAGCAGTACTTC
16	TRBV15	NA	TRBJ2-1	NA	CATSRRLGLPYNEQFF	TGTGCCACCAGCAGGAGACTAGGCTTACCCTACAATGAGCAGTTCTTC
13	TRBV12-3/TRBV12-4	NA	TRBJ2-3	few	CASSSHGTDTQYF	TGTGCCAGCAGTTCCCACGGAACAGATACGCAGTATTTT
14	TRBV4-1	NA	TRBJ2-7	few	CASSQGQVSYEQYF	TGCGCCAGCAGCCAAGGACAGGTCTCCTACGAGCAGTACTTC
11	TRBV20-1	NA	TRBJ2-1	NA	CSATEGDEQFF	TGCAGTGCTACTGAGGGGGATGAGCAGTTCTTC
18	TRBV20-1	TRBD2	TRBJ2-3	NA	CSAAPASGGTLHGDTQYF	TGCAGTGCTGCCCCTGCTAGCGGGGGGACCCTACACGGAGATACGCAGTATTTT
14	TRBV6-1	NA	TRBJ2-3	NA	CASSTTRGGDTQYF	TGTGCCAGCAGTACCACTCGGGGAGGAGATACGCAGTATTTT
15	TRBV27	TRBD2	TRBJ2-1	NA	CASSLLAGGLGEQFF	TGTGCCAGCAGCCTACTAGCGGGGGGGCTTGGGGAGCAGTTCTTC
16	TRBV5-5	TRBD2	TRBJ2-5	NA	CASTFSLAGDQETQYF	TGTGCCAGCACCTTTTCCCTAGCGGGGGACCAAGAGACCCAGTACTTC
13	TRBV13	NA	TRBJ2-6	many	CASSLVGANVLTF	TGTGCCAGCAGCTTAGTTGGGGCCAACGTCCTGACTTTC
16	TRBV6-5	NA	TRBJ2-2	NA	CASSYSFQDYTGELFF	TGTGCCAGCAGTTACTCGTTTCAGGATTATACCGGGGAGCTGTTTTTT
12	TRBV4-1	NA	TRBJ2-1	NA	CASSQEWDEQFF	TGCGCCAGCAGCCAAGAATGGGATGAGCAGTTCTTC
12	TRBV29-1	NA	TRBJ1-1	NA	CSDMGSGTEAFF	TGCAGCGATATGGGCTCGGGTACTGAAGCTTTCTTT
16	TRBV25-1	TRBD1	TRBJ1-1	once	CASRQTTGVMNTEAFF	TGTGCCAGCAGACAAACAACAGGGGTTATGAACACTGAAGCTTTCTTT
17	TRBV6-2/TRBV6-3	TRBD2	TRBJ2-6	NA	CASSLGLANPGANVLTF	TGTGCCAGCAGTTTGGGACTAGCCAACCCTGGGGCCAACGTCCTGACTTTC
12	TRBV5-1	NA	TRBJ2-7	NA	CASSPGRGQKYF	TGCGCCAGCAGCCCCGGGCGGGGTCAGAAGTACTTC
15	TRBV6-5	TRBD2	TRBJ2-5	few	CASIPGGGYQETQYF	TGTGCCAGCATCCCCGGGGGGGGGTACCAAGAGACCCAGTACTTC
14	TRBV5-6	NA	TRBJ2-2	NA	CASSTGLRAGELFF	TGTGCCAGCAGCACGGGACTCCGCGCCGGGGAGCTGTTTTTT
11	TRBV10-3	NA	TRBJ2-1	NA	CAIRSEGSQFF	TGTGCCATCAGATCGGAGGGGTCGCAGTTCTTC
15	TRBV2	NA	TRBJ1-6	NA	CASSERSGKGSPLHF	TGTGCCAGCAGTGAGAGATCCGGGAAGGGTTCACCCCTCCACTTT
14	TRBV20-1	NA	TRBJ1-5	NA	CSAHPQGPGQPQHF	TGCAGTGCTCACCCTCAGGGCCCCGGTCAGCCCCAGCATTTT
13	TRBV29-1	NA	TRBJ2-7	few	CSAMPGLSYEQYF	TGCAGCGCAATGCCGGGACTTAGCTACGAGCAGTACTTC
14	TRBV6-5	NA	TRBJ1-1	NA	CASSYGGLNTEAFF	TGTGCCAGCAGTTACGGAGGTTTAAACACTGAAGCTTTCTTT
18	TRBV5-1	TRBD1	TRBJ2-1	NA	CASSPWDRGIGRRNEQFF	TGCGCCAGCAGCCCCTGGGACAGGGGGATAGGACGACGGAATGAGCAGTTCTTC
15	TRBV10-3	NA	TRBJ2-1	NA	CAIGKTAEALNEQFF	TGTGCCATCGGGAAAACGGCGGAGGCCCTCAATGAGCAGTTCTTC
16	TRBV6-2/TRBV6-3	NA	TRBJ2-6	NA	CASRGGQGAGANVLTF	TGTGCCAGCAGAGGGGGGCAGGGAGCTGGGGCCAACGTCCTGACTTTC
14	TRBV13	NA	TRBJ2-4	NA	CASSLGPDLNSQYF	TGTGCCAGCAGCTTAGGCCCAGACCTAAACAGTCAGTACTTC
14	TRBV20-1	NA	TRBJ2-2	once	CSASPNHNTGELFF	TGCAGTGCTAGCCCTAACCACAACACCGGGGAGCTGTTTTTT
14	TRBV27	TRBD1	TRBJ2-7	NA	CASRPGDRAYEQYF	TGTGCCAGCAGACCCGGGGACAGGGCCTACGAGCAGTACTTC
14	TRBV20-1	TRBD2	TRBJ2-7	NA	CSARDPGDYNEQYF	TGCAGTGCTAGAGATCCGGGGGACTACAATGAGCAGTACTTC
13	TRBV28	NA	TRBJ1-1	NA	CASSVEDRSEAFF	TGTGCCAGCAGTGTAGAAGACAGAAGTGAAGCTTTCTTT
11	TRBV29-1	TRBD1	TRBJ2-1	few	CSVWDRSEQFF	TGCAGCGTTTGGGACAGAAGCGAGCAGTTCTTC
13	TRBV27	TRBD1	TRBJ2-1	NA	CATSRTGVNEQFF	TGTGCCACCTCAAGGACAGGGGTCAATGAGCAGTTCTTC
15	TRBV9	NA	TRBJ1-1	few	CASSETAIMNTEAFF	TGTGCCAGCAGCGAGACAGCGATTATGAACACTGAAGCTTTCTTT
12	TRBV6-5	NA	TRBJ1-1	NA	CASSPDSRGAFF	TGTGCCAGCAGCCCTGACTCCCGGGGGGCTTTCTTT
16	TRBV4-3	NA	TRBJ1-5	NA	CASSQSPDRINQPQHF	TGCGCCAGCAGCCAGTCCCCTGACCGAATCAATCAGCCCCAGCATTTT